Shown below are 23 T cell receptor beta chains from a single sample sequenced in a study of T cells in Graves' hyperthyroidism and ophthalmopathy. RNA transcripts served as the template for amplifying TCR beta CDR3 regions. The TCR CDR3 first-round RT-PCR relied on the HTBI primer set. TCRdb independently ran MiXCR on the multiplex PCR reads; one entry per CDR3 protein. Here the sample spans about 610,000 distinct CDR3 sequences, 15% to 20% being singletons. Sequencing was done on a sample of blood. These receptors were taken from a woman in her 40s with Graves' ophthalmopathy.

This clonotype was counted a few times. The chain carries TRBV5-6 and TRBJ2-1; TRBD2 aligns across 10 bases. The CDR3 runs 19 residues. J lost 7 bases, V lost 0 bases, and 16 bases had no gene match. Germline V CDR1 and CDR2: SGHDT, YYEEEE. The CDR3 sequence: CASSLGHRTSGILGNEQFF. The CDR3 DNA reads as TGTGCCAGCAGCTTGGGGCACCGGACTAGCGGAATACTGGGGAATGAGCAGTTCTTC.

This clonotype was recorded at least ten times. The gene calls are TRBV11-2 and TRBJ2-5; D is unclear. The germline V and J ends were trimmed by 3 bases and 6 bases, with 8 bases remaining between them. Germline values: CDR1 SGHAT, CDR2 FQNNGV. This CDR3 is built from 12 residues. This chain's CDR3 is CASSFVGKTQYF. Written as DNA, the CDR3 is TGTGCCAGCAGCTTTGTTGGGAAGACCCAGTACTTC.

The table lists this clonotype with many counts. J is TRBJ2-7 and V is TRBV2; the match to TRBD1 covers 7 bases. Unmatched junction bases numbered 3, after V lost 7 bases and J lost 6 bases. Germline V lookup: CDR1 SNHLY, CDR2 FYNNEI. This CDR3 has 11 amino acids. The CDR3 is CASTTGVEQYF. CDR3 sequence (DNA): TGTGCCAGCACCACAGGGGTCGAGCAGTACTTC.

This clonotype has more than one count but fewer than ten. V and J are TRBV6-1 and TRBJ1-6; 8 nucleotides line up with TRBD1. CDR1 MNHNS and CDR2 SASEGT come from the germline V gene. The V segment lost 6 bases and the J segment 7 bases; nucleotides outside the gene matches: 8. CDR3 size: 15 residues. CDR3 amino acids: CASRPPGQANSPLHF. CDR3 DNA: TGTGCCAGCAGACCCCCGGGACAGGCAAATTCACCCCTCCACTTT.

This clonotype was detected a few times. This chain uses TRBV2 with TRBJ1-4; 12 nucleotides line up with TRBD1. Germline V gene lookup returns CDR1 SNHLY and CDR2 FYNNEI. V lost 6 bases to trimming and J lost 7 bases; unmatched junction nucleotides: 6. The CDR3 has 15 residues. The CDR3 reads CASRGQGAFGEKLFF. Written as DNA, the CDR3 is TGTGCCAGCAGGGGACAGGGGGCTTTTGGTGAAAAACTGTTTTTT.

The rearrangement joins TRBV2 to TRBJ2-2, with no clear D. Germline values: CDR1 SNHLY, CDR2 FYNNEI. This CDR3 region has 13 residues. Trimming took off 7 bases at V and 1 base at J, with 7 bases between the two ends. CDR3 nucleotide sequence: TGTGCCAGCATTCCGGGGAACACCGGGGAGCTGTTTTTT. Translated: CASIPGNTGELFF.

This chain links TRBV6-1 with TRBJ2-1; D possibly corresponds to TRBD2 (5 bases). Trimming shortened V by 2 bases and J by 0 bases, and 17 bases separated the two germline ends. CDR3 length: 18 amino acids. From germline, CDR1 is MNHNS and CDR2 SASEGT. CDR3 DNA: TGTGCCAGCAGTGAATGGGCGGGCCCGGCCAGCTCCTACAATGAGCAGTTCTTC. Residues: CASSEWAGPASSYNEQFF.

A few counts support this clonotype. The CDR3 coding sequence is TGTGCCAGCAGCCAAACAGGGTCAAATTCACCCCTCCACTTT. As protein: CASSQTGSNSPLHF. V usage is TRBV3-1 and J usage is TRBJ1-6, with D maybe TRBD1 (6 bases). This CDR3 is built from 14 residues. CDR1 and CDR2 (germline): LGHDT, YNNKEL (reference sequence). The V end was cut by 2 bases, the J end by 7 bases, with 9 bases between.

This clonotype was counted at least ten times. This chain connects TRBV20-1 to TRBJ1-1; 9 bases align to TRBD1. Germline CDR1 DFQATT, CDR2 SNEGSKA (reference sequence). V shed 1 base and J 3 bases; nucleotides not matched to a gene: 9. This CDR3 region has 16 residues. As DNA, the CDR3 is TGCAGTGCTAGAGGAGGGGGAAGGACAGGGGACACTGAAGCTTTCTTT. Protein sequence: CSARGGGRTGDTEAFF.

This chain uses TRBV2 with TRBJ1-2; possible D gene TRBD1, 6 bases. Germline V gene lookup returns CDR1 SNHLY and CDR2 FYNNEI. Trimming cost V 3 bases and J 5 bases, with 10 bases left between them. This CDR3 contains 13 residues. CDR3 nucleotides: TGTGCCAGCAGTGATACAGGGAGGTATGGCTACACCTTC. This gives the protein CASSDTGRYGYTF.

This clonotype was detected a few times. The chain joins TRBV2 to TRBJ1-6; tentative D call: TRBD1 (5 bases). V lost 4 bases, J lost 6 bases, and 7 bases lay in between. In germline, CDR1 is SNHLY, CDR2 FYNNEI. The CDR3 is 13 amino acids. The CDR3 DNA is TGTGCCAGCAGTGCGGGGGGTAATTCACCCCTCCACTTT. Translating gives CASSAGGNSPLHF.

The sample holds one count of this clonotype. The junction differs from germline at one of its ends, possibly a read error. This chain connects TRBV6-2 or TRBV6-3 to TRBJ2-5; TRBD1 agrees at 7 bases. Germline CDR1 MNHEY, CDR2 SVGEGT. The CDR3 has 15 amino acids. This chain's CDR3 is CASSPSRDRQETQYF. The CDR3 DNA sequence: TGCGCCAGCAGCCCCAGCCGGGACAGACAAGAGACCCAGTACTTC.

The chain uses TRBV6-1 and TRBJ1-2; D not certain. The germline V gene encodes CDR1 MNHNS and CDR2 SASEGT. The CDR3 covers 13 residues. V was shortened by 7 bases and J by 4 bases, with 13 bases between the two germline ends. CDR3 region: CASTTANFYGYTF. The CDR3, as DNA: TGTGCCAGCACAACCGCTAACTTCTATGGCTACACCTTC.

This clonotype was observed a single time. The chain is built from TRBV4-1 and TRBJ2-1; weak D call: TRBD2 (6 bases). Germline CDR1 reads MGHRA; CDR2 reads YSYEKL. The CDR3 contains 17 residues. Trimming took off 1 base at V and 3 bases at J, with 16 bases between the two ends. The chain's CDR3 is CASSQGIAGPLYNEQFF. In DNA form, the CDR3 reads TGCGCCAGCAGCCAAGGAATTGCGGGACCGCTCTACAATGAGCAGTTCTTC.

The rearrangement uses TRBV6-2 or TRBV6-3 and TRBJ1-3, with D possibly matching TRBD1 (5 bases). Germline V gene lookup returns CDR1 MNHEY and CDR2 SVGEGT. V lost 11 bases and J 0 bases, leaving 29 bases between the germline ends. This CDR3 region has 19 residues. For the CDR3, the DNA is TGTGCCCGCCACTATAACCCGGGACGTCTTCCCTGCTCTGGAAACACCATATATTTT. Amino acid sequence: CARHYNPGRLPCSGNTIYF.

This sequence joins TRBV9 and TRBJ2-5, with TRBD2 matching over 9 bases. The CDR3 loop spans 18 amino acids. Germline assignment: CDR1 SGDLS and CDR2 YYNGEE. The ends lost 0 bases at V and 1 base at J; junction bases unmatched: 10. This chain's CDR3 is CASSVATGSGGPQETQYF. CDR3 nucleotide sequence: TGTGCCAGCAGCGTAGCTACTGGGAGCGGGGGGCCCCAAGAGACCCAGTACTTC.

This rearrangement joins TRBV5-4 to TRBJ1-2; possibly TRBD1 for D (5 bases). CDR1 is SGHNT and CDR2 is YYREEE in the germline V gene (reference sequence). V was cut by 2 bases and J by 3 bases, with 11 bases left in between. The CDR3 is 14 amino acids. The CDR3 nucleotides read TGTGCCAGCAGCTTTAAGGGGATCGACTATGGCTACACCTTC. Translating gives CASSFKGIDYGYTF. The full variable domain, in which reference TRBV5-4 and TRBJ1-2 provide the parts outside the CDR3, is ETGVTQSPTHLIKTRGQQVTLRCSSQSGHNTVSWYQQALGQGPQFIFQYYREEENGRGNFPPRFSGLQFPNYSSELNVNALELDDSALYLCASSFKGIDYGYTFGSGTRLTVV.

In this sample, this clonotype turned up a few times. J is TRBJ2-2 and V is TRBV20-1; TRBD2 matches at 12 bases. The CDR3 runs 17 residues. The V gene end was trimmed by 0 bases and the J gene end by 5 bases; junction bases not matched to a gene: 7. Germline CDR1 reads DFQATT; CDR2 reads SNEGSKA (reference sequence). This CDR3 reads CSARDGPLAGGTGELFF. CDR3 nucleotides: TGCAGTGCTAGAGATGGGCCGCTAGCGGGAGGGACCGGGGAGCTGTTTTTT.

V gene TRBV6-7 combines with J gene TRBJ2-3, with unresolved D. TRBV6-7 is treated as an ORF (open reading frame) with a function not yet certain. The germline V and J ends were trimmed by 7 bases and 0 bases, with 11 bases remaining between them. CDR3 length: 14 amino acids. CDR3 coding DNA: TGTGCCAGCAACCTTAGAATTAGCACAGATACGCAGTATTTT. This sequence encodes CASNLRISTDTQYF.

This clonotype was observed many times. This CDR3 reads CAWTPGLAGLHSYNEQFF. The DNA of the CDR3 is TGTGCCTGGACCCCCGGACTAGCGGGCCTGCATTCCTACAATGAGCAGTTCTTC. The V call is TRBV30, the J call TRBJ2-1; 11 nucleotides match TRBD2. V lost 4 bases, J lost 1 base, and 12 bases stayed unmatched. Looked up from germline, CDR1 is GTSNPN and CDR2 is SVGIG (reference sequence). This CDR3 contains 18 residues.

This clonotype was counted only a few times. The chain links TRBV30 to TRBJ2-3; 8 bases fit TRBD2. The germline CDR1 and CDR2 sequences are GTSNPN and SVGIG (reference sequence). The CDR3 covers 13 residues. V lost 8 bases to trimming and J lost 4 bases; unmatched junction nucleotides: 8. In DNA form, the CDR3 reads TGTGCCCAGCAGGCGGGAGGACCAGATACGCAGTATTTT. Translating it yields CAQQAGGPDTQYF. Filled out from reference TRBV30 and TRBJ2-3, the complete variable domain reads SQTIHQWPATLVQPVGSPLSLECTVEGTSNPNLYWYRQAAGRGLQLLFYSVGIGQISSEVPQNLSASRPQDRQFILSSKKLLLSDSGFYLCAQQAGGPDTQYFGPGTRLTVL.

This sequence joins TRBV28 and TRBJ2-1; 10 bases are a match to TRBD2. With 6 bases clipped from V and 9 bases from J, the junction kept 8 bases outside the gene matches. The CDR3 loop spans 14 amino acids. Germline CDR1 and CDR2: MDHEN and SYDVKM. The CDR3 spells CASRLAGNSAEQFF. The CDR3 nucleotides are TGTGCCAGCAGACTAGCGGGGAATTCGGCTGAGCAGTTCTTC.

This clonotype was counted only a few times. Written as DNA, the CDR3 is TGCGCCAGCAGCCACCCCGGTCGGAATCCTGAGCAGTTCTTC. Amino acids: CASSHPGRNPEQFF. The genes are TRBV4-1 and TRBJ2-1; D is uncertain. CDR3 length equals 14 residues. Trimming took 3 bases from V and 9 from J, leaving 15 bases between them. Germline CDR1 reads MGHRA; CDR2 reads YSYEKL.